This entry lists 12 T cell receptor beta chains sequenced from one sample in a study of shared clonotypes between healthy human individuals. Clones were read by immunoSEQ multiplex PCR, and TCRdb kept only the in-frame ones, dropping some. The sample lists 2.3 million or so clones, over 85% occurring once. The sequenced sample consisted of naive CD4+ T cells from PBMCs. Specified subset: CD45RA+ positively selected. The receptor source for this set is a young man in good health. Some clones in this sample may be carry-over from other donors' samples.

J is TRBJ1-3 and V is TRBV9; 8 positions agree with TRBD1. Germline lookup yields CDR1 SGDLS and CDR2 YYNGEE. V was pared by 2 bases and J by 0 bases, with 10 bases of the junction left unmatched. This CDR3 is 18 amino acids long. CDR3 sequence: CASSVGTYTGGSGNTIYF. The DNA of the CDR3 is TGTGCCAGCAGCGTGGGTACTTATACAGGGGGCTCTGGAAACACCATATATTTT.

With regard to this clone: Other DNA sequences in the sample encode the same CDR3. J is TRBJ1-2 and V is TRBV9; possible D gene TRBD1, 6 bases. CDR3 length equals 13 residues. Per the germline V gene, CDR1 is SGDLS and CDR2 is YYNGEE. Trimming took 0 bases from V and 5 from J, leaving 8 bases between them. The CDR3 bases are TGTGCCAGCAGCGTAGGGCAGGGGTATGGCTACACCTTC. Translating gives CASSVGQGYGYTF. The entire variable domain, with the rest obtained from reference TRBV9 and TRBJ1-2, is as follows: DSGVTQTPKHLITATGQRVTLRCSPRSGDLSVYWYQQSLDQGLQFLIQYYNGEERAKGNILERFSAQQFPDLHSELNLSSLELGDSALYFCASSVGQGYGYTFGSGTRLTVV.

V is TRBV5-1 and J is TRBJ2-7, with no clear D. The CDR3 has 15 amino acids. Trimming left V 7 bases short and J 0 bases short, with 17 bases between. Germline V gives CDR1 SGHRS, CDR2 YFSETQ. The CDR3: CASGSGSPSSYEQYF. Here the CDR3 DNA reads TGCGCCAGCGGGTCGGGCTCCCCTAGCTCCTACGAGCAGTACTTC.

This clone has only one observation. This chain connects TRBV2 to TRBJ2-7, with 7 bases fitting TRBD1. V trimming: 3 bases; J trimming: 6 bases; junction bases outside the gene matches: 8. The CDR3 is 14 amino acids. The germline gives CDR1 SNHLY, CDR2 FYNNEI. CDR3 residues: CASSDHRGRFEQYF. CDR3 nucleotide sequence: TGTGCCAGCAGTGATCACAGGGGAAGGTTCGAGCAGTACTTC.

The chain joins TRBV5-1 to TRBJ2-1; TRBD1 aligns across 8 bases. The CDR3 is 15 amino acids. Losses at the gene ends were 4 bases for V and 6 bases for J; bases not matched to a gene: 9. Germline V gene data show CDR1 as SGHRS and CDR2 as YFSETQ. CDR3 protein: CASSPPDRDSNEQFF. The CDR3 DNA sequence: TGCGCCAGCAGCCCCCCGGACAGGGACTCCAATGAGCAGTTCTTC.

This clone was recorded only once. The chain recombines TRBV9 with TRBJ1-6; D is ambiguous. Trimming removed 3 bases at V and 0 bases at J, with 10 bases between. The CDR3 runs to 16 residues. Germline CDR1 reads SGDLS; CDR2 reads YYNGEE. The CDR3 DNA reads TGTGCCAGCAGCGACGCGGACCCCTCCTATAATTCACCCCTCCACTTT. It yields the protein CASSDADPSYNSPLHF.

In this sample, this clone turned up once. The chain has TRBV2 and TRBJ2-2; D is unresolved. The CDR3 extends over 14 amino acids. V lost 7 bases to trimming and J lost 2 bases, with 11 bases between them. From germline, CDR1 is SNHLY and CDR2 FYNNEI. CDR3 amino acids: CASIPDINTGELFF. The DNA of the CDR3 is TGTGCCAGCATACCTGACATAAACACCGGGGAGCTGTTTTTT. The complete variable domain, with remaining parts taken from reference TRBV2 and TRBJ2-2, reads EPEVTQTPSHQVTQMGQEVILRCVPISNHLYFYWYRQILGQKVEFLVSFYNNEISEKSEIFDDQFSVERPDGSNFTLKIRSTKLEDSAMYFCASIPDINTGELFFGEGSRLTVL.

The chain employs TRBV18 and TRBJ1-1, with a possible D match to TRBD1 (6 bases). Per germline, CDR1 KGHSH and CDR2 LQKENI. This CDR3 region has 15 residues. Trimming removed 11 bases at V and 1 base at J, with 20 bases between. CDR3 residues: CAGSTGRIGNTEAFF. The CDR3 coding sequence is TGTGCCGGTAGTACAGGGAGGATAGGGAACACTGAAGCTTTCTTT.

The V call is TRBV4-1, the J call TRBJ2-5; 7 positions match TRBD2. The CDR3 spans 16 residues. Trimming at V came to 6 bases and at J to 3 bases, leaving 13 bases not matched to a gene. Per the germline V gene, CDR1 is MGHRA and CDR2 is YSYEKL. The CDR3 nucleotides read TGCGCCAGCAGAGTAAGAACCGGGACTAAAAAAGAGACCCAGTACTTC. Translated: CASRVRTGTKKETQYF.

The chain carries TRBV29-1 and TRBJ1-1; D is unresolved. The CDR3 covers 13 residues. The germline V gene encodes CDR1 SQVTM and CDR2 ANQGSEA. Trimming took off 2 bases at V and 0 bases at J, with 7 bases between the two ends. CDR3 sequence reads: CSVENGMNTEAFF. CDR3 nucleotides: TGCAGCGTTGAAAACGGAATGAACACTGAAGCTTTCTTT.

This chain uses TRBV5-1 with TRBJ1-1; 7 positions match TRBD1. Per the germline V gene, CDR1 is SGHRS and CDR2 is YFSETQ. The CDR3 runs 15 residues. Losses at the gene ends were 4 bases for V and 1 base for J; bases not matched to a gene: 7. The CDR3 here is CASSTQGPRNTEAFF. CDR3 sequence (DNA): TGCGCCAGCAGCACACAGGGGCCGAGGAACACTGAAGCTTTCTTT.

The V and J genes are TRBV7-2 and TRBJ2-4; D ambiguous. Per germline, CDR1 SGHTA and CDR2 FQGNSA. Trimming shortened V by 5 bases and J by 6 bases, and 17 bases separated the two germline ends. This CDR3 is 15 amino acids long. CDR3 nucleotides: TGTGCCAGCAGCCCCACGTCCACCCCTGGAAACATTCAGTACTTC. Translation: CASSPTSTPGNIQYF.